Here is one T cell receptor beta chain with its context. Its antigen is unknown. The data derive from a study of shared clonotypes between healthy human individuals. In the original processing: ImmunoSEQ gave junction-only sequences without quality scores, so filtering differed. The method was immunoSEQ multiplex PCR; TCRdb's version includes in-frame clones alone and lacks a portion of them. V, J and clone size were drawn from that table, and D and trimming were deduced from the DNA. The sample lists fewer than 1 million clones, 95% to 97% occurring once. It was CD45RO-negative cells, positively selected for CCR7, that made up naive CD8 cells, with terminally differentiated effector memory CD45RA+ cells excluded. Germline V gene lookup returns CDR1 MNHNY and CDR2 SVGAGI (reference sequence). The CDR3 spans 13 residues. V was pared by 5 bases and J by 5 bases, with 9 bases between. Study results and caveats: Non-shared clonotypes showed lower generation probabilities than clonotypes common to all four donors. Only blood was sampled, and tissue TCR repertoires likely differ from blood ones.

This clonotype originated in a man younger than 45 in good health. Sequencing was carried out using naive CD8+ T cells sorted from blood. This sequence joins TRBV6-6 and TRBJ2-2; D is unclear. CDR3 region: CASSQRGTGELFF. The DNA for the CDR3 is TGTGCCAGCAGTCAGCGCGGTACCGGGGAGCTGTTTTTT.